This is a list of T cell receptor beta chains from one sample in a study of OX40 agonist ivuxolimab in advanced cancers. Repertoires were generated with immunoSEQ multiplex PCR, while TCRdb's copy carries only in-frame clones and drops some. Here the sample spans approximately 110,000 clones, about nine tenths being singletons. Material: CD4+ or CD8+ T cells sorted from blood, obtained in a trial of the OX40 agonist ivuxolimab. The source of these receptors is an adult with an advanced solid tumor such as melanoma, head and neck, liver or kidney cancer. CDR3s include the opening cysteine and the closing phenylalanine or tryptophan. The D gene is left open where the match is weak. Some rows mark clone size as missing; the rest say once, few, many or name a class of expanded clone.

clone_size,d_call,v_call,j_call,cdr3_aa,cdr3_nt
NA,NA,TRBV18,TRBJ2-2,CASSRVRVGTGELFF,TGTGCCAGCTCGCGTGTTCGGGTCGGCACCGGGGAGCTGTTTTTT
NA,NA,TRBV18,TRBJ2-6,CASSPLGGSGANVLTF,TGTGCCAGCTCACCTTTGGGGGGCTCTGGGGCCAACGTCCTGACTTTC
NA,NA,TRBV7-9,TRBJ2-1,CASSSHNEQFF,TGTGCCAGCAGCTCTCACAATGAGCAGTTCTTC
NA,NA,TRBV6-1,TRBJ1-3,CASKGAGNTIYF,TGTGCCAGCAAAGGGGCTGGAAACACCATATATTTT
NA,TRBD1,TRBV28,TRBJ1-5,CASSQQGRTYQPQHF,TGTGCCAGCAGTCAACAGGGGAGAACCTATCAGCCCCAGCATTTT
NA,NA,TRBV9,TRBJ2-7,CASSVGLAYEQYF,TGTGCCAGCAGCGTTGGACTGGCCTACGAGCAGTACTTC
NA,TRBD2,TRBV4-3,TRBJ2-3,CASSQALTGTSGRTPTDTQYF,TGCGCCAGCAGCCAGGCTTTGACCGGGACTAGCGGGAGGACACCCACAGATACGCAGTATTTT
NA,NA,TRBV7-2,TRBJ2-1,CASSSDNEQFF,TGTGCCAGCAGCTCCGACAATGAGCAGTTCTTC
NA,NA,TRBV7-3,TRBJ2-1,CASSVRGPATNEQFF,TGTGCCAGCAGCGTAAGGGGACCGGCCACGAATGAGCAGTTCTTC
NA,NA,TRBV19,TRBJ1-6,CASSIGGLTYNSPLHF,TGTGCCAGTAGTATCGGGGGGCTGACCTATAATTCACCCCTCCACTTT
NA,TRBD1,TRBV7-2,TRBJ2-6,CASSLAPPQGASGANVLTF,TGTGCCAGCAGCTTAGCACCCCCTCAGGGGGCATCTGGGGCCAACGTCCTGACTTTC
NA,NA,TRBV5-1,TRBJ2-6,CASSLIEDSGANVLTF,TGCGCCAGCAGCTTAATTGAGGACTCTGGGGCCAACGTCCTGACTTTC
NA,NA,TRBV7-9,TRBJ2-6,CASSPVGLGSGANVLTF,TGTGCCAGCAGCCCAGTCGGACTTGGCTCTGGGGCCAACGTCCTGACTTTC
NA,NA,TRBV27,TRBJ2-5,CASRVSGKKELETQYF,TGTGCCAGCCGCGTCTCCGGGAAAAAGGAGCTAGAGACCCAGTACTTC
NA,NA,TRBV28,TRBJ1-2,CASSSGQNYGYTF,TGTGCCAGCAGTTCGGGGCAGAACTATGGCTACACCTTC
NA,NA,TRBV15,TRBJ2-2,CATSRDISRDNRNTGELFF,TGTGCCACCAGCAGAGACATATCCCGGGACAACCGGAACACCGGGGAGCTGTTTTTT
NA,NA,TRBV18,TRBJ2-5,CASSLQETQYF,TGTGCCAGCTCACTTCAAGAGACCCAGTACTTC
NA,NA,TRBV7-7,TRBJ2-5,CASSLWYQETQYF,TGTGCTAGCAGCCTATGGTACCAAGAGACCCAGTACTTC
NA,TRBD1,TRBV28,TRBJ1-2,CASTHGSRTGDYGYTF,TGTGCCAGCACCCACGGGTCCAGGACAGGTGACTATGGCTACACCTTC
NA,NA,TRBV6-5,TRBJ1-5,CASSYSNFQPQHF,TGTGCCAGCAGTTACTCGAACTTCCAGCCCCAGCATTTT
NA,NA,TRBV6-1,TRBJ2-4,CAIRGGNIQYF,TGTGCCATCCGAGGGGGGAACATTCAGTACTTC
NA,NA,TRBV10-1,TRBJ2-2,CASSRSLNSGGELFF,TGCGCCAGCAGCAGGTCCTTGAATAGTGGCGGGGAGCTGTTTTTT
few,NA,TRBV7-9,TRBJ1-1,CASSSVNGFTEAFF,TGTGCCAGCAGCTCCGTTAACGGGTTTACTGAAGCTTTCTTT
NA,NA,TRBV5-1,TRBJ1-1,CASSLGGVGVMNTEAFF,TGCGCCAGCAGCTTGGGAGGGGTGGGGGTGATGAACACTGAAGCTTTCTTT
NA,NA,TRBV27,TRBJ2-7,CASSLSVGDPYEQYF,TGTGCCAGCAGTTTATCGGTGGGGGACCCCTACGAGCAGTACTTC
NA,TRBD1,TRBV9,TRBJ2-1,CASSFTGGSGNEQFF,TGTGCCAGCAGCTTCACAGGGGGCTCGGGCAATGAGCAGTTCTTC